The present entry profiles one TCR beta chain with its context. Its specificity is unknown. This specimen belongs to a study of monozygotic twins with inflammatory bowel disease. Study-level findings and limits: Using the inverse Simpson index, IBD patients had lower TCRbeta diversity than healthy co-twins.

TCRdb reprocessed the 5' RACE reads and keeps a single row for each CDR3 protein, giving no DNA. The sample has 150,000 or so distinct CDR3 sequences, and its top ten clones hold around 1.3%. This CDR3 has 15 amino acids. The germline gives CDR1 ENHRY, CDR2 SYGVKD. This TCR was sampled from a human donor with ulcerative colitis or Crohn's disease, or a healthy co-twin of an affected twin (not recorded which). Sequenced sample: blood. The genes are TRBV10-3 and TRBJ2-3; TCRdb indicates TRBD1, and absent DNA this call remains unverified. The CDR3 loop is CAISDTGTRTDTQYF.